This T cell receptor beta chain is from a study of siplizumab effects on memory and regulatory T cells (dated by TCRdb to about 2019). At the level of the whole study: The study looked at the effect of siplizumab, an anti-CD2 antibody, on alloreactive T-cell subsets in allogeneic mixed lymphocyte reactions made from human PBMCs. On the study overall, not on this receptor specifically: Whether proliferating Tregs from siplizumab cultures actually had suppressive function was not functionally confirmed. Among mappable alloreactive CD4+ clones, an average Treg-derived fraction of roughly 70% was observed with siplizumab, compared with approximately 25% in control reactions. Sequences below about 10^-5 frequency were poorly captured, so only a minor fraction of alloreactive clones could be mapped to unstimulated subsets. Unstimulated naive T cells appeared more diverse than memory T cells, and naive cells seemed to contribute substantially to the alloresponse. A naive or memory phenotype could not be assigned to roughly 75-95% of proliferating CD4+ or CD8+ clones. The cumulative frequency of alloreactive sequences that could be traced back to unstimulated CD4+ memory T cells was significantly reduced by siplizumab.

CDR1 and CDR2 were assigned from the germline V gene (reference sequence) as SGHNT and YYREEE. The CDR3 holds 18 amino acids from the cysteine to the phenylalanine. Only the CDR3 region is kept as DNA, spanning 54 bases read in frame from base 1. For this chain, trimming is 2 bases at the V end and 1 base at the J end, and the number of junction bases without a gene match is 6. This clone was detected only once. Its antigen remains undetermined. Within one base of it there is no much larger clone, and no base qualities were kept. Sorted unstimulated T cells, along with proliferating T cells recovered from mixed lymphocyte reactions, underwent TCRbeta CDR3 sequencing. Fresh whole blood from some ten HLA-typed healthy donors was used as the source from which PBMCs were isolated. To map where alloreactive clones came from, unstimulated CD4+ non-regulatory T cells were FACS-sorted. Library method: the immunoSEQ multiplex PCR assay. About 9.1 x 10^4 TCR templates per sample were assayed on the deep sequencing platform. Genomic DNA extracted from sorted T cells was the material used for TCRbeta CDR3 sequencing. Under the source paper's analysis protocol: The R programming language was used for the clonal analysis of the TCRbeta CDR3 data. Alloreactive CD4+ and CD8+ clones were identified by comparing unstimulated samples to CFSE-low samples taken after the reaction. Alloreactive CD4+ clones were assigned to regulatory or non-regulatory origin by matching sequences to sorted unstimulated Treg and non-Treg repertoires. The table comes from immuneACCESS by way of TCRdb, which keeps in-frame sequences with V and J called. Part of the clones is missing from these tables; in studies checked, under half for an unresolved V gene and the rest for unknown reasons. V, J and clone size are taken as reported in that table, and D and trimming were inferred from the DNA itself. Within this sample are some 120,000 clones, with 93% of them counted one time only. Together, the top ten hold 0.16% of the sample.

The sequencing input was non-Treg CD4+ T cells sorted from blood. In light of the paper, this sample's cell subset or site label describes: FACS-sorted unstimulated CD4+ non-regulatory T cells. The clonotype originates from a human donor in good health. The rearrangement combines TRBV5-4 with TRBJ2-1, and TRBD2 aligns with 13 junction nucleotides. At the DNA level, the sequence is TGTGCCAGCAGCTTTGGGACTAGCGGGGACACATCCTACAATGAGCAGTTCTTC. It translates as CASSFGTSGDTSYNEQFF.